The source of this T cell receptor (beta chain) is a study of T cells in Graves' hyperthyroidism and ophthalmopathy. The V and J ends lost 3 bases and 0 bases respectively, with 12 bases between them. The CDR3 length is 16 residues. Template material for amplifying TCR beta CDR3 regions consisted of RNA transcripts. The HTBI set primed first-round TCR CDR3 RT-PCR. TCRdb passed the multiplex PCR reads through MiXCR, listing each CDR3 protein once. Of some 440,000 distinct CDR3 sequences detected, 15% to 19% appear once; the ten largest clones hold roughly 14%. Worth noting for this clonotype: Its specificity is unknown.

Findings and caveats of the study: Blood samples included most of the expanded thyroid clonotypes exceeding 0.001. Before onset, by a median of approximately 6.8 months, the model predicted ophthalmopathy.

The specimen sequenced was blood. This rearrangement joins TRBV12-3 or TRBV12-4 to TRBJ2-4; TRBD1 or TRBD2 may be the D gene (5 bases each). This TCR was recovered from a young woman with Graves' hyperthyroidism. CDR3 DNA sequence: TGTGCCAGCAGTTTGTCGGGGCGACTAGCCAAAAACATTCAGTACTTC. The encoded protein is CASSLSGRLAKNIQYF.